The 31 T cell receptor beta chains presented below share a single source sample, sequenced in a study of T-cell memory formation after mild COVID-19 (dated by TCRdb to the early 2020s). Libraries were constructed by 5' RACE. Sequenced using an Illumina NovaSeq 6000. Using fastp trimming at Q25 and MiXCR clonotype assembly, TCRdb reanalyzed the public sequencing data and kept in-frame beta chains. A single entry per CDR3 protein holds the most common genes and DNA from its merged rows. In all, the sample holds approximately 250,000 distinct CDR3 sequences, and 16% of those were seen once. Clones ranked in the top ten supply 20% to 25% of the sample. Sequencing input: PBMCs or a T cell subset sorted from them (not recorded which). These receptors were taken from a man aged 18 to 30 who had mild COVID-19 (a few samples of this study predate the infection). The sample titles of this study are shuffled in the database, so cell type and time point are left out; the donor was told from shared clones.

The CDR3 nucleotides read TGCGCCAGCAGTGGGCTAGCGGGGCGAAAAACAGATACGCAGTATTTT. Translating gives CASSGLAGRKTDTQYF. V gene TRBV10-1 combines with J gene TRBJ2-3; 9 bases align to TRBD2. The CDR3 length is 16 residues. Germline CDR1 is WNHNN and CDR2 is SYGVQD (reference sequence). The V segment lost 4 bases and the J segment 3 bases; nucleotides outside the gene matches: 8.

This chain connects TRBV4-1 to TRBJ2-5; the D call may be TRBD1 or TRBD2 (5 bases each). Trimming cost V 0 bases and J 1 base, with 21 bases left between them. Germline CDR1 is MGHRA and CDR2 is YSYEKL. The CDR3 extends over 19 amino acids. The CDR3 spells CASSQEGDSPSRSQETQYF. CDR3 nucleotides: TGCGCCAGCAGCCAAGAAGGGGATTCGCCTAGCCGGTCCCAAGAGACCCAGTACTTC.

This clonotype came up a few times. The V gene is TRBV7-9, the J gene TRBJ2-7; D tentatively fits TRBD1 or TRBD2 (5 bases each). Deletions cut 5 bases from V and 1 base from J, with 18 bases between. Germline lookup yields CDR1 SEHNR and CDR2 FQNEAQ (reference sequence). This CDR3 region has 16 residues. CDR3 DNA: TGTGCCAGCAGCCCTCCGTCGGGACGCGGGTCCTACGAGCAGTACGTC. It specifies CASSPPSGRGSYEQYV.

In this sample, this clonotype turned up a few times. The limits of the CDR3 on the DNA are not certain, so only TCRdb's listed CDR3 is given. J is TRBJ2-7 and V is TRBV4-1; the tabulated D call, TRBD1, remains unverified against the DNA. The CDR3 numbers 15 amino acids, ends counted. Germline assignment: CDR1 MGHRA and CDR2 YSYEKL. The CDR3 protein is CASSTFGAFSYEQYV.

This clonotype was counted ten times or more. The rearrangement joins TRBV3-1 to TRBJ2-7; 12 bases match TRBD2. The germline CDR1 and CDR2 sequences are LGHDT and YNNKEL (reference sequence). The CDR3 length is 13 residues. Germline trimming cut 8 bases from V and 4 bases from J; bases unmatched to any gene: 3. The CDR3 loop reads CASQTSGGYEQYF. CDR3 sequence (DNA): TGTGCCAGCCAGACTAGCGGGGGTTACGAGCAGTACTTC.

The genes are TRBV7-2 and TRBJ1-1; TRBD1 might be the D (5 bases). This CDR3 region has 15 residues. Germline values: CDR1 SGHTA, CDR2 FQGNSA. Trimming shortened V by 0 bases and J by 2 bases, and 10 bases separated the two germline ends. For the CDR3, the DNA is TGTGCCAGCAGCTTAGCGGGGCAGAGCAACACTGAAGCTTTCTTT. This translates into CASSLAGQSNTEAFF.

This clonotype was seen a few times. This sequence joins TRBV20-1 and TRBJ1-2; 7 nucleotides agree with TRBD1. The CDR3 consists of 14 residues. Trimming removed 0 bases from V and 8 bases from J; junction bases left unmatched: 9. Germline V lookup: CDR1 DFQATT, CDR2 SNEGSKA (reference sequence). CDR3 nucleotides: TGCAGTGCTAGAGACCCGACAGGGATGGACGGCTACACCTTC. Its protein is CSARDPTGMDGYTF.

The rearrangement links TRBV11-1 to TRBJ1-1; TRBD1 is a possible D gene (5 bases). Germline V gene data show CDR1 as SGHAT and CDR2 as FQDESV (reference sequence). The V gene lost 5 bases and the J gene lost 0 bases, with 13 bases spanning the gap. CDR3 size: 15 residues. In DNA form, the CDR3 reads TGTGCCAGCAGCCCCTTGGGACGATTGAACACTGAAGCTTTCTTT. Translating it yields CASSPLGRLNTEAFF.

The chain has TRBV7-6 and TRBJ2-3; TRBD2 is a possible D gene (5 bases). V gave up 6 bases and J gave up 5 bases, with 18 bases separating them. CDR1 is SGHVS, CDR2 FNYEAQ, per germline. This CDR3 is built from 15 residues. DNA of the CDR3: TGTGCCAGCAGTCCCACTAGGGCCTCAGGAGATACGCAGTATTTT. Translating it yields CASSPTRASGDTQYF.

In this sample, this clonotype turned up a few times. The chain recombines TRBV18 with TRBJ1-1; tentative D call: TRBD1 (5 bases). V was clipped by 0 bases and J by 1 base, with 9 bases between them. The CDR3 is made up of 15 amino acids. Germline assignment: CDR1 KGHSH and CDR2 LQKENI. The DNA for the CDR3 is TGTGCCAGCTCACCACCTCAGGGACCGAACACTGAAGCTTTCTTT. Its translation: CASSPPQGPNTEAFF.

This clonotype was found many times. The chain joins TRBV11-2 to TRBJ1-1, with TRBD1 identical over 8 bases. Germline CDR1 reads SGHAT; CDR2 reads FQNNGV. This CDR3 has 12 amino acids. J lost 5 bases, V lost 5 bases, and 1 base had no gene match. The CDR3 bases are TGTGCCAGCAGCCGGACAGGGACTGAAGCTTTCTTT. Its protein is CASSRTGTEAFF.

V is TRBV20-1 and J is TRBJ2-7; D unclear. The CDR3 spans 13 residues. The germline V gene has CDR1 DFQATT and CDR2 SNEGSKA (reference sequence). Between the trimmed V and J ends, which lost 0 bases and 1 base, there was a span of 7 bases. CDR3 coding DNA: TGCAGTGCTAGAGATTACCTTTCCTACGAGCAGTACTTC. Translating gives CSARDYLSYEQYF.

The V and J genes are TRBV2 and TRBJ2-7; maybe TRBD2 (5 bases). Trimming shortened V by 2 bases and J by 1 base, and 9 bases separated the two germline ends. This CDR3 has 14 residues. From germline, CDR1 is SNHLY and CDR2 FYNNEI. CDR3 coding DNA: TGTGCCAGCAGTGAACGAGAGGGTTCCTACGAGCAGTACGTC. The encoded protein is CASSEREGSYEQYV.

This clonotype was picked up a small number of times. The chain uses TRBV6-1 and TRBJ1-5; D gene ambiguous. V gave up 3 bases and J gave up 3 bases, with 15 bases separating them. The V gene's germline CDR1 is MNHNS and CDR2 SASEGT. The CDR3 has 16 residues. This CDR3 reads CASSDQHRVPNQPQHF. DNA of the CDR3: TGTGCCAGCAGTGACCAACACCGGGTCCCCAATCAGCCCCAGCATTTT.

This clonotype has at least ten counts. This chain uses TRBV5-1 with TRBJ2-2; no reliable D call. V lost 0 bases and J 6 bases, leaving 9 bases between the germline ends. This CDR3 has 14 amino acids. Germline CDR1 is SGHRS and CDR2 is YFSETQ. CDR3 residues: CASSLAHTSGELFF. In nucleotides, the CDR3 is TGCGCCAGCAGCTTGGCCCACACCTCCGGGGAGCTGTTTTTT.

The table lists this clonotype with a few counts. The chain links TRBV15 to TRBJ2-5; D may be TRBD1 (5 bases). V lost 0 bases, J lost 7 bases, and 12 bases lay in between. This CDR3 comprises 14 residues. The germline V gene encodes CDR1 LNHNV and CDR2 YYDKDF (reference sequence). As DNA, the CDR3 is TGTGCCACCAGCAGAGATGGGGCCGTTCGGACCCAGTACTTC. Amino acids: CATSRDGAVRTQYF.

This chain links TRBV28 with TRBJ1-5; the D gene is possibly TRBD1 (5 bases). With 6 bases removed from V and 4 bases from J, the gap between germline ends came to 10 bases. Looked up from germline, CDR1 is MDHEN and CDR2 is SYDVKM. CDR3 size: 13 residues. The CDR3 reads CASRTAANQPQHF. As DNA, the CDR3 is TGTGCCAGCAGGACAGCGGCTAATCAGCCCCAGCATTTT.

The CDR3 sequence: CSASGRTSNQPQHF. The CDR3 DNA reads TGCAGTGCTAGCGGCAGGACTAGCAATCAGCCCCAGCATTTT. The chain is built from TRBV20-1 and TRBJ1-5; D remains ambiguous. Looked up from germline, CDR1 is DFQATT and CDR2 is SNEGSKA (reference sequence). This CDR3 contains 14 residues. The V and J ends lost 3 bases and 0 bases respectively, with 9 bases between them.

The chain has TRBV4-1 and TRBJ2-3; D may be TRBD1 or TRBD2 (6 bases each). CDR3 length equals 17 residues. Looked up from germline, CDR1 is MGHRA and CDR2 is YSYEKL. The V end was cut by 0 bases, the J end by 8 bases, with 21 bases between. The CDR3 nucleotides read TGCGCCAGCAGCCAAGAACCCCCCCCATCGGGGGCCGGTACGCAGTATTTT. This codes for CASSQEPPPSGAGTQYF.

This clonotype showed up just a few times. The genes are TRBV27 and TRBJ2-1; maybe TRBD1 (6 bases). V was pared by 3 bases and J by 7 bases, with 7 bases between. This CDR3 region has 12 residues. From germline, CDR1 is MNHEY and CDR2 SMNVEV (reference sequence). As DNA, the CDR3 is TGTGCCAGCAGTTTTCAGGGGAATGAGCAGTTCTTC. Translated, it gives CASSFQGNEQFF.

This clonotype appeared a few times. The chain carries TRBV20-1 and TRBJ2-5; 9 bases are a match to TRBD2. The germline V gene encodes CDR1 DFQATT and CDR2 SNEGSKA (reference sequence). J was trimmed by 5 bases and V by 3 bases; bases with no gene match: 10. There are 15 residues in the CDR3. The CDR3 region has the DNA TGCAGTGCTAGGGACGCGGGGGGGCTAAGTGAGACCCAGTACTTC. It is translated as CSARDAGGLSETQYF.

This clonotype was picked up a small number of times. This sequence joins TRBV4-2 and TRBJ2-7, with 10 bases that match TRBD2. The ends lost 0 bases at V and 0 bases at J; junction bases unmatched: 5. CDR1 and CDR2 from the germline V gene are LGHNA and YNFKEQ. The CDR3 has 17 amino acids. This chain's CDR3 is CASSQDSAGGNSYEQYF. For the CDR3, the DNA is TGTGCCAGCAGCCAAGATTCAGCGGGGGGGAACTCCTACGAGCAGTACTTC.

This clonotype was counted between two and nine times. The chain has TRBV28 and TRBJ1-1, with D tentatively TRBD1 (6 bases). V lost 7 bases, J lost 7 bases, and 19 bases lay in between. This CDR3 spans 14 amino acids. Germline CDR1 MDHEN, CDR2 SYDVKM. The CDR3 region has the DNA TGTGCCAGCACTCCTGGGGGGCGACCCCTTGAAGCTTTCTTT. Residues: CASTPGGRPLEAFF.

The chain carries TRBV20-1 and TRBJ1-2; tentative D call: TRBD1 (5 bases). The CDR3 extends over 12 amino acids. V lost 6 bases and J 7 bases, leaving 15 bases between the germline ends. Germline assignment: CDR1 DFQATT and CDR2 SNEGSKA (reference sequence). CDR3 nucleotide sequence: TGCAGTGCCATAAGGGGTGAGGGTGGCTACACCTTC. Translation: CSAIRGEGGYTF.

The V gene is TRBV5-1, the J gene TRBJ2-5; D is possibly TRBD2 (5 bases). The V gene lost 4 bases and the J gene lost 5 bases, with 15 bases spanning the gap. CDR3 length: 14 residues. CDR1 SGHRS and CDR2 YFSETQ come from the germline V gene. The CDR3 DNA sequence: TGCGCCAGCAGCCTCCTAGGAGGAGAGGAGACCCAGTACTTC. Its translation is CASSLLGGEETQYF.

Ten or more counts support this clonotype. The chain carries TRBV7-2 and TRBJ2-7, with D possibly being TRBD1 or TRBD2 (5 bases each). CDR1 SGHTA and CDR2 FQGNSA come from the germline V gene. V was pared by 7 bases and J by 6 bases, with 19 bases between. The CDR3 length is 14 residues. For the CDR3, the DNA is TGTGCCAGCACCATGGGGACCACCTTCGGCGAGCAGTACTTC. Translating it yields CASTMGTTFGEQYF. Looking up the rest from reference TRBV7-2 and TRBJ2-7 gives the full variable domain: GAGVSQSPSNKVTEKGKDVELRCDPISGHTALYWYRQSLGQGLEFLIYFQGNSAPDKSGLPSDRFSAERTGGSVSTLTIQRTQQEDSAVYLCASTMGTTFGEQYFGPGTRLTVT.

The genes are TRBV4-3 and TRBJ1-4, with D uncertain. CDR1 and CDR2 from the germline V gene are LGHNA and YSLEER. V shed 1 base and J shed 6 bases, with 15 bases lying between them. This CDR3 has 16 amino acids. The CDR3 protein is CASSQAPGPSHEKLFF. In DNA, the CDR3 is TGCGCCAGCAGCCAAGCTCCGGGCCCTTCCCATGAAAAACTGTTTTTT.

This clonotype was detected only a few times. The J gene is TRBJ2-3, the V gene TRBV10-3; TRBD2 aligns across 8 bases. CDR1 is ENHRY, CDR2 SYGVKD, per germline. V lost 5 bases to trimming and J lost 6 bases; unmatched junction nucleotides: 7. The CDR3 contains 14 residues. The CDR3 reads CAISPIAGWDTQYF. In nucleotides, the CDR3 is TGTGCCATCAGTCCCATAGCGGGGTGGGATACGCAGTATTTT.

The CDR3 DNA follows: TGCAGTGCAACTCCGGGACAGGAAAACTATGGCTACACCTTC. Translated: CSATPGQENYGYTF. This chain joins TRBV20-1 and TRBJ1-2; 8 bases are a match to TRBD1. This CDR3 spans 14 amino acids. Germline-derived CDR1 and CDR2 are DFQATT and SNEGSKA (reference sequence). With 6 bases clipped from V and 2 bases from J, the junction kept 8 bases outside the gene matches.

This clonotype was seen a few times. The chain is built from TRBV6-5 and TRBJ1-2; TRBD1 might be the D (5 bases). The germline V gene encodes CDR1 MNHEY and CDR2 SVGAGI. The CDR3 runs 12 residues. V lost 7 bases and J 8 bases, leaving 14 bases between the germline ends. The CDR3 is CASTPGQKGYTF. The CDR3 DNA follows: TGTGCCAGCACCCCGGGGCAGAAAGGCTACACCTTC.

This clonotype was observed a few times. The genes are TRBV4-1 and TRBJ2-1; TRBD1 might be the D (6 bases). CDR1 MGHRA and CDR2 YSYEKL come from the germline V gene. The CDR3 has 14 amino acids. Trimming took 4 bases from V and 8 from J, leaving 15 bases between them. CDR3 sequence: CASSRDPRGHEQFF. The CDR3 nucleotides read TGCGCCAGCAGCCGGGACCCCAGGGGCCATGAGCAGTTCTTC.